The clone carrying this T cell receptor (beta chain) was observed a few times. These data come from a study of OX40 agonist ivuxolimab in advanced cancers. Study details: Treatment of patients was with ivuxolimab, an agonistic anti-OX40 (CD134) antibody. Age averaged about 60 years (range roughly 23 to 90), and approximately 80% were male.

Using immunoSEQ multiplex PCR, the repertoire was profiled, and TCRdb retains in-frame clones only, with some absent. The table has more than 65,000 clones, approximately 85% seen once. The V and J ends lost 3 bases and 8 bases, in that order; junction bases with no gene match: 5. Germline-derived CDR1 and CDR2 are SGHVS and FQNEAQ. The CDR3 spans 15 residues. The receptor was isolated from an adult with an advanced solid tumor such as melanoma, head and neck, liver or kidney cancer. V is TRBV7-8 and J is TRBJ1-6; 9 bases are a match to TRBD1. This specimen was CD4+ or CD8+ T cells sorted from blood, taken in a trial of the OX40 agonist ivuxolimab. Written as DNA, the CDR3 is TGTGCCAGCAGCTTTCGGGACAGGGACTATTCACCCCTCCACTTT. Amino acid sequence: CASSFRDRDYSPLHF.